A selection of T cell receptor beta chains follows, all from one sample in a study of Graves' ophthalmopathy and Graves' hyperthyroidism. TCRdb fed the multiplex PCR reads into MiXCR, producing one record per CDR3 protein. The sample lists approximately 380,000 distinct CDR3 sequences; under 25% were seen once. The sequenced sample was peripheral blood. The origin of the receptors is a woman aged 18-30 years with stable Graves' hyperthyroidism. Both conserved end residues are part of each CDR3. A D gene is named only where the DNA matches it firmly. Not every row has a clone size; where given, it reads once, few, many or a size class.

v_call,clone_size,d_call,j_call,cdr3_nt,cdr3_aa
TRBV12-3/TRBV12-4,NA,NA,TRBJ2-2,TGTGCCAGCACCTCCAGGGGCGTAAACACCGGGGAGCTGTTTTTT,CASTSRGVNTGELFF
TRBV12-3/TRBV12-4,many,TRBD2,TRBJ2-7,TGTGCCAGCAGACCAACGGGTCTAGCGGGAGCCTACGAGCAGTACTTC,CASRPTGLAGAYEQYF
TRBV6-1,NA,NA,TRBJ1-1,TGTGCCAGCAGAGAGGGGGGGGGTAAGACTGAAGCTTTCTTT,CASREGGGKTEAFF
TRBV4-1,many,TRBD1,TRBJ1-1,TGCGCCAGCAGCCAAATAACAGGGGTGCACACTGAAGCTTTCTTT,CASSQITGVHTEAFF
TRBV5-6,many,NA,TRBJ1-1,TGTGCCAGCCGACCCGTTCAGGATAAGAGCACTGAAGCTTTCTTT,CASRPVQDKSTEAFF
TRBV2,many,NA,TRBJ1-5,TGTGCCAGCAGTGAAAGGGCCCAGGGCCATCAGCCCCAGCATTTT,CASSERAQGHQPQHF
TRBV9,NA,NA,TRBJ1-1,TGTGCCAGCAGCGTGGGGAATGTGGACGGGGACACTGAAGCTTTCTTT,CASSVGNVDGDTEAFF
TRBV6-2/TRBV6-3,NA,NA,TRBJ2-7,TGTGCCAGCAGCGCTATATCCGAACCCTCCTACGAGCAGTACTTC,CASSAISEPSYEQYF
TRBV12-3/TRBV12-4,many,NA,TRBJ2-5,TGTGCCAGCAGTCCCTCTCGGGGCCAAGAGACCCAGTACTTC,CASSPSRGQETQYF
TRBV6-5,many,TRBD1,TRBJ2-7,TGTGCCAGCAGTTACTATGCGGGACAGGGCTACGAGCAGTACTTC,CASSYYAGQGYEQYF
TRBV28,once,NA,TRBJ1-1,TGTGCCAGCAGTTTGTCGGGGGGGATGAACACTGAAGCTTTCTTT,CASSLSGGMNTEAFF
TRBV25-1,many,NA,TRBJ2-7,TGTGCCAGCAGTGAAGATAAGACGCCTACCTACGAGCAGTACTTC,CASSEDKTPTYEQYF
TRBV24-1,many,NA,TRBJ2-5,TGTGCCACCAGTGTAAACCCCTCAACAGGGAAAGAGACCCAGTACTTC,CATSVNPSTGKETQYF
TRBV24-1,many,TRBD1,TRBJ2-5,TGTGCCACCAGTGATCCCGGGACAGGGAAAGAGACCCAGTACTTC,CATSDPGTGKETQYF
TRBV3-1,few,TRBD2,TRBJ2-5,TGTGCCAGCAGCCAACAAAGGGCTAGCGGGAGAGAGACCCAGTACTTC,CASSQQRASGRETQYF
TRBV4-2,NA,NA,TRBJ1-1,TGTGCCAGCAGCCAAGGAGGGGCCCGATTTCTAGCTGAAGCTTTCTTT,CASSQGGARFLAEAFF
TRBV2,many,NA,TRBJ1-6,TGTGCCAGCATCCTCGGACTAGCTCGGGGATCACCCCTCCACTTT,CASILGLARGSPLHF
TRBV30,few,NA,TRBJ1-1,TGTGCCTGGAGGTGGACCATGAACACTGAAGCTTTCTTT,CAWRWTMNTEAFF
TRBV27,many,TRBD1,TRBJ1-5,TGTGCCAGCAGGAACCCGATAATCCAAGACAGGGGGCGGGAAGTTGGCAATCAGCCCCAGCATTTT,CASRNPIIQDRGREVGNQPQHF
TRBV7-8,many,TRBD1,TRBJ1-2,TGTGCCAGCAGCAACGGACAGGGGCATGGGGGCTACACCTTC,CASSNGQGHGGYTF
TRBV11-2,many,NA,TRBJ1-1,TGTGCCAGCAGCTTACGGGGGACCCCGAACACTGAAGCTTTCTTT,CASSLRGTPNTEAFF
TRBV20-1,many,NA,TRBJ2-7,TGCAGTGCTAGCCCTAGCAGACCGATAACCCTGAACTACGAGCAGTACTTC,CSASPSRPITLNYEQYF
TRBV6-5,many,NA,TRBJ1-2,TGTGCCAGCAGTTTCGACAGGACCTATGGCTACACCTTC,CASSFDRTYGYTF
TRBV6-2/TRBV6-3,NA,TRBD1,TRBJ2-7,TGTGCCAGCAGAGCGAACCTCCGGGACAGTGTGTGGTACGAGCAGTACTTC,CASRANLRDSVWYEQYF
TRBV7-3,many,NA,TRBJ2-2,TGTGCCAGCAGGCCACCGAACACCGGGGAGCTGTTTTTT,CASRPPNTGELFF
TRBV20-1,NA,NA,TRBJ2-7,TGCAGTGCAGGCCGGGAGCAGTACTTC,CSAGREQYF
TRBV29-1,NA,NA,TRBJ2-5,TGCAGCGTTGAAGTCGGGACGATGGATAAGACCCAGTACTTC,CSVEVGTMDKTQYF
TRBV5-1,NA,TRBD2,TRBJ2-7,TGCGCCAGCAGCTTGGGGACTAGCGGGGGGTCCTACGAGCAGTACTTC,CASSLGTSGGSYEQYF
TRBV7-2,few,TRBD1,TRBJ2-5,TGTGCCAGCAGTTTGACAGGGGCCCCCCTAGAGACCCAGTACTTC,CASSLTGAPLETQYF
TRBV7-2,NA,TRBD2,TRBJ2-2,TGTGCCAGCAGCTTAAGGGCTAGCGGGGGGGAGATCGGGGAGCTGTTTTTT,CASSLRASGGEIGELFF
TRBV3-1,NA,NA,TRBJ2-7,TGTGCCAGCAGCCCGGGTTATGGGGGTCGCGAGCAGTACTTC,CASSPGYGGREQYF
TRBV11-2,NA,NA,TRBJ2-6,TGTGCCAGCAGGGGTCCTGGGGCCAACGTCCTGACTTTC,CASRGPGANVLTF
TRBV24-1,few,TRBD2,TRBJ2-5,TGTGCCACCAGTAGTGGGGGGGTAGAGACCCAGTACTTC,CATSSGGVETQYF